This T cell receptor (beta chain) was profiled in a study of post-analysis software for immune sequencing data. Study at large: The cohort encompassed relapsing-remitting, secondary progressive and progressive-relapsing multiple sclerosis disease courses. Findings and limits, study-wide: When patients were compared with controls, four or five TRBV segments were more frequent, TRBV5-6, TRBV5-1 and TRBV20-1 among them. Samples sharing a preparation batch grouped tightly together when assessed by F measure. Compared with controls, patients showed significantly lower normalized Chao1 diversity.

Turning to this clonotype: Its antigen is not identified.

Germline assignment: CDR1 SGHTA and CDR2 FQGNSA. The CDR3 spans 12 residues. The V end was cut by 4 bases, the J end by 3 bases, with 7 bases between. Unique molecular identifiers were built into the TCR beta cDNA libraries. There were 1 to 10 million T cells, and 400,000 to 650,000 cDNA molecules came from them. One entry per CDR3 protein results from TCRdb running MiXCR on the PCR reads. The sample includes fewer than 850,000 distinct CDR3 sequences, roughly 30% of them seen just once. Sequencing used blood. The J gene is TRBJ2-7, the V gene TRBV7-2; D remains unclear. The clonotype originates from a girl under 18 with multiple sclerosis. CDR3 sequence: CASSSECYEQYF. DNA of the CDR3: TGTGCCAGCAGCTCAGAGTGCTACGAGCAGTACTTC.